This note documents a single T cell receptor (beta chain) sequence. The V gene lost 2 bases and the J gene lost 2 bases, with 5 bases spanning the gap. Per germline, CDR1 KGHDR and CDR2 SFDVKD. CDR3 length: 13 residues. The data are from a study of blood T cells in healthy people across ages. Alongside a J-beta primer mix, a sample-barcoded 5' primer served in a second PCR lasting 7 to 11 cycles. TCRdb reanalysed the 5' RACE reads using MiXCR and keeps one entry per CDR3 protein. This table holds approximately 1.5 million distinct CDR3 sequences, 40% to 45% found once. Sample: blood. The source is a woman aged 18-29 years in good health. J is TRBJ1-1 and V is TRBV24-1; D is undetermined. CDR3 amino acids: CATSDSSNTEAFF. The CDR3 nucleotides read TGTGCCACCAGTGATTCCTCAAACACTGAAGCTTTCTTT.